The next 32 T cell receptor beta chains were all read from a single sample in a study of cytomegalovirus exposure and HLA in healthy donors. Amplification used 60 Vbeta primers and 13 Jbeta primers. Here immunoSEQ multiplex PCR was the method, and the copy in TCRdb shows in-frame clones only, minus some. Of about 120,000 clones listed, 60% to 85% were seen once; the top ten hold less than 3%. The sequenced sample consisted of PBMCs. The receptors shown here come from a female donor in good health and CMV-seronegative.

The chain joins TRBV11-2 to TRBJ1-3; TRBD1 aligns across 9 bases. The CDR3 loop spans 17 amino acids. V lost 4 bases, J lost 7 bases, and 14 bases stayed unmatched. The germline V gene has CDR1 SGHAT and CDR2 FQNNGV. CDR3 DNA: TGTGCCAGCAGCTCGATAACACAAGGACAGGGGAGGAACACCATATATTTT. As protein: CASSSITQGQGRNTIYF.

This clone was counted a few times. This chain uses TRBV6-5 with TRBJ1-1; TRBD1 is a possible D gene (6 bases). CDR1 MNHEY and CDR2 SVGAGI come from the germline V gene. V lost 6 bases and J lost 2, with 13 bases in between. This CDR3 has 14 residues. CDR3 loop: CASRSWTDNTEAFF. The CDR3 DNA reads TGTGCCAGCAGATCCTGGACAGACAACACTGAAGCTTTCTTT.

This chain uses TRBV7-9 with TRBJ2-1; D is unresolved. The CDR3 is 14 residues long. The ends were cut back, 3 bases at V and 6 bases at J, with 12 bases in the middle. From germline, CDR1 is SEHNR and CDR2 FQNEAQ (reference sequence). CDR3 in DNA: TGTGCCAGCAGCTTTTTCCAGGTTGGCAATGAGCAGTTCTTC. Translation: CASSFFQVGNEQFF.

The chain couples TRBV6-8 to TRBJ2-6; 11 bases map to TRBD1. The junction had 7 bases not matched to a gene; V was cut back by 5 bases and J by 1 base. CDR3 length: 18 residues. Looked up from germline, CDR1 is MNHGY and CDR2 is SAAAGT. The CDR3 bases are TGTGCCAGCAGTCCGAGGGGGACAGGGGGGTCTGGGGCCAACGTCCTGACTTTC. This sequence encodes CASSPRGTGGSGANVLTF.

The chain joins TRBV11-1 to TRBJ1-1; D unclear. This CDR3 region has 15 residues. Trimming removed 5 bases at V and 3 bases at J, with 16 bases between. Per germline, CDR1 SGHAT and CDR2 FQDESV (reference sequence). The CDR3, as DNA: TGTGCCAGCAGCCCGGTGGTCGATCCGTACACTGAAGCTTTCTTT. It specifies CASSPVVDPYTEAFF.

The chain couples TRBV7-9 to TRBJ2-5, with TRBD1 matching over 9 bases. J was trimmed by 5 bases and V by 5 bases; bases with no gene match: 9. This CDR3 has 15 amino acids. CDR1 and CDR2 (germline): SEHNR, FQNEAQ (reference sequence). In nucleotides, the CDR3 is TGTGCCAGCAGCGCACCGGGACAGGGAAGGGAGACCCAGTACTTC. Protein sequence: CASSAPGQGRETQYF.

This chain joins TRBV28 and TRBJ2-3; 7 bases match TRBD2. Germline lookup yields CDR1 MDHEN and CDR2 SYDVKM. The length of the CDR3 is 15 residues. Trimming at V came to 6 bases and at J to 6 bases, leaving 12 bases not matched to a gene. DNA for the CDR3: TGTGCCAGCAGCCCCCCGGGACGGCGGGGGGATACGCAGTATTTT. Residues: CASSPPGRRGDTQYF. The full variable domain, with the rest looked up from reference TRBV28 and TRBJ2-3, is DVKVTQSSRYLVKRTGEKVFLECVQDMDHENMFWYRQDPGLGLRLIYFSYDVKMKEKGDIPEGYSVSREKKERFSLILESASTNQTSMYLCASSPPGRRGDTQYFGPGTRLTVL.

The V call is TRBV19, the J call TRBJ1-6; D gene unclear. From germline, CDR1 is LNHDA and CDR2 SQIVND (reference sequence). The CDR3 is 14 residues long. Trimming cost V 1 base and J 4 bases, with 5 bases left between them. DNA of the CDR3: TGTGCCAGTAGTATAGCAAATTATAATTCACCCCTCCACTTT. Its translation: CASSIANYNSPLHF.

The V call is TRBV6-5, the J call TRBJ1-2; TRBD1 agrees at 9 bases. The V and J ends lost 6 bases and 6 bases, in that order; junction bases with no gene match: 5. Germline lookup yields CDR1 MNHEY and CDR2 SVGAGI. The CDR3 consists of 13 residues. In DNA, the CDR3 is TGTGCCAGCAGCAAGGGACAGGGCGATGGCTACACCTTC. Its translation: CASSKGQGDGYTF.

The chain carries TRBV5-1 and TRBJ2-2; TRBD1 might be the D (5 bases). The length of the CDR3 is 19 residues. Germline-derived CDR1 and CDR2 are SGHRS and YFSETQ. Trimming shortened V by 3 bases and J by 0 bases, and 21 bases separated the two germline ends. CDR3 residues: CASSSRPADRAANTGELFF. CDR3 sequence (DNA): TGCGCCAGCAGCTCCCGCCCCGCTGACAGAGCCGCGAACACCGGGGAGCTGTTTTTT.

V and J are TRBV19 and TRBJ2-1; TRBD1 is a possible D gene (6 bases). Trimming took 1 base from V and 7 from J, leaving 17 bases between them. The CDR3 extends over 16 amino acids. The V gene's germline CDR1 is LNHDA and CDR2 SQIVND (reference sequence). In DNA, the CDR3 is TGTGCCAGTAGTATAGGTGGCAGGGGAGTCCGGAATGAGCAGTTCTTC. This codes for CASSIGGRGVRNEQFF.

The CDR3 DNA sequence: TGTGCCAGCAGCTTAGGACGGACAAGGGTGGACATTCAGTACTTC. As protein: CASSLGRTRVDIQYF. The rearrangement joins TRBV7-6 to TRBJ2-4, with a possible D match to TRBD1 (5 bases). CDR3 size: 15 residues. Germline V gene data show CDR1 as SGHVS and CDR2 as FNYEAQ. Trimming shortened V by 1 base and J by 8 bases, and 15 bases separated the two germline ends.

V gene TRBV7-8 combines with J gene TRBJ2-1; 9 nucleotides align to TRBD1. Trimming removed 6 bases from V and 9 bases from J; junction bases left unmatched: 12. The CDR3 totals 15 residues. Germline V gives CDR1 SGHVS, CDR2 FQNEAQ. The CDR3 here is CASRKTNTGGTEQFF. CDR3 nucleotide sequence: TGTGCCAGCAGAAAAACAAATACAGGGGGCACTGAGCAGTTCTTC.

The chain has TRBV2 and TRBJ2-2; 8 bases line up with TRBD2. Looked up from germline, CDR1 is SNHLY and CDR2 is FYNNEI. Trimming at V came to 5 bases and at J to 5 bases, leaving 4 bases not matched to a gene. The CDR3 has 14 residues. CDR3 loop: CASSSQRGTGELFF. DNA for the CDR3: TGTGCCAGCAGTTCCCAGCGGGGGACCGGGGAGCTGTTTTTT.

The gene calls are TRBV27 and TRBJ1-2; D possibly corresponds to TRBD1 (5 bases). The CDR3 contains 13 residues. V lost 4 bases and J 8 bases, leaving 14 bases between the germline ends. Germline-derived CDR1 and CDR2 are MNHEY and SMNVEV (reference sequence). CDR3 sequence: CASSSYQGRGYTF. The CDR3 DNA sequence: TGTGCCAGCAGTTCATATCAGGGTCGCGGCTACACCTTC.

About this clone: A read error may account for a junction end that differs from germline. The chain combines TRBV6-1 with TRBJ1-1; D is unresolved. CDR3 size: 11 residues. The germline gives CDR1 MNHNS, CDR2 SASEGT. CDR3 in amino acids: CASREGGEAFF. CDR3 sequence (DNA): TGTGCCAGCAGAGAAGGAGGTGAAGCTTTCTTT.

The J gene is TRBJ1-2, the V gene TRBV7-9; 7 bases fit TRBD1. The trim removed 5 bases at V and 6 bases at J, leaving 9 bases unmatched. Germline V CDR1 and CDR2: SEHNR, FQNEAQ (reference sequence). CDR3 length: 14 residues. CDR3 DNA: TGTGCCAGCAGCCCGACCGGGACAGTGCATGGCTACACCTTC. It encodes CASSPTGTVHGYTF.

The chain uses TRBV29-1 and TRBJ1-3, with D hard to call. The germline V gene encodes CDR1 SQVTM and CDR2 ANQGSEA. V dropped 2 bases and J dropped 0 bases, with 5 bases sitting between them. The CDR3 runs to 13 residues. CDR3 protein: CSVEKHSGNTIYF. The CDR3 DNA follows: TGCAGCGTTGAAAAGCACTCTGGAAACACCATATATTTT.

This clone was observed a handful of times. This chain joins TRBV19 and TRBJ1-5; possibly TRBD1 for D (5 bases). V was shortened by 6 bases and J by 15 bases, with 15 bases between the two germline ends. The germline CDR1 and CDR2 sequences are LNHDA and SQIVND (reference sequence). The CDR3 has 11 amino acids. The CDR3 sequence is CASSGGRLSHF. The CDR3 DNA sequence: TGTGCCAGTAGCGGGGGACGGCTATCGCATTTT. The full variable domain, with the rest looked up from reference TRBV19 and TRBJ1-5, is DGGITQSPKYLFRKEGQNVTLSCEQNLNHDAMYWYRQDPGQGLRLIYYSQIVNDFQKGDIAEGYSVSREKKESFPLTVTSAQKNPTAFYLCASSGGRLSHFGDGTRLSIL.

The J gene is TRBJ2-5, the V gene TRBV7-3; 9 nucleotides align to TRBD2. CDR3 length: 15 amino acids. Germline V lookup: CDR1 SGHTA, CDR2 FQGTGA. Trimming cost V 4 bases and J 5 bases; bases outside gene matches: 8. This CDR3 is CASSWGGGALETQYF. Here the CDR3 DNA reads TGTGCCAGCAGCTGGGGCGGGGGGGCCTTGGAGACCCAGTACTTC.

V is TRBV4-3 and J is TRBJ2-7; 8 nucleotides align to TRBD2. CDR3 length: 17 residues. CDR1 and CDR2 (germline): LGHNA, YSLEER. Trimming took 0 bases from V and 4 from J; bases not matched to a gene: 11. The CDR3 sequence is CASSQDPPGGEGYEQYF. The DNA of the CDR3 is TGCGCCAGCAGCCAAGATCCCCCGGGGGGGGAGGGGTACGAGCAGTACTTC.

The V gene is TRBV6-1, the J gene TRBJ2-1; 9 bases match TRBD2. The CDR3 sequence is 13 residues long. Germline values: CDR1 MNHNS, CDR2 SASEGT. The ends lost 6 bases at V and 7 bases at J; junction bases unmatched: 4. The CDR3 is CASRKRGENEQFF. The CDR3 DNA follows: TGTGCCAGCAGAAAGCGGGGGGAGAATGAGCAGTTCTTC.

The rearrangement joins TRBV5-4 to TRBJ1-3, with TRBD1 identical over 9 bases. The CDR3 has 17 amino acids. V dropped 4 bases and J dropped 1; count of bases not matched to a gene: 9. CDR1 is SGHNT, CDR2 YYREEE, per germline (reference sequence). The CDR3 here is CASSLRTGGISGNTIYF. For the CDR3, the DNA is TGTGCCAGCAGCCTAAGAACAGGGGGCATTTCTGGAAACACCATATATTTT. The full variable domain, rest sourced from reference TRBV5-4 and TRBJ1-3, is ETGVTQSPTHLIKTRGQQVTLRCSSQSGHNTVSWYQQALGQGPQFIFQYYREEENGRGNFPPRFSGLQFPNYSSELNVNALELDDSALYLCASSLRTGGISGNTIYFGEGSWLTVV.

The chain couples TRBV4-2 to TRBJ1-5, with D perhaps matching TRBD1 (6 bases). Trimming left V 6 bases short and J 4 bases short, with 16 bases between. The CDR3 runs 15 residues. Per the germline V gene, CDR1 is LGHNA and CDR2 is YNFKEQ. CDR3 DNA sequence: TGTGCCAGCAGTTACAACTACAGGGAGAATCAGCCCCAGCATTTT. It codes for CASSYNYRENQPQHF.

The V call is TRBV7-2, the J call TRBJ2-5; maybe TRBD1 (5 bases). Germline CDR1 reads SGHTA; CDR2 reads FQGNSA. V shed 4 bases and J shed 3 bases, with 12 bases lying between them. CDR3 length equals 14 residues. The CDR3 loop is CASSSEPGKETQYF. The DNA of the CDR3 is TGTGCCAGCAGCTCAGAACCAGGGAAAGAGACCCAGTACTTC.

The J gene is TRBJ2-1, the V gene TRBV18, with D tentatively TRBD1 or TRBD2 (7 bases each). Germline V CDR1 and CDR2: KGHSH, LQKENI. CDR3 size: 14 residues. The germline V and J ends were trimmed by 6 bases and 7 bases, with 16 bases remaining between them. As DNA, the CDR3 is TGTGCCAGCTCCCCAGGGGGAGGGGTTAATGAGCAGTTCTTC. This translates into CASSPGGGVNEQFF.

The chain uses TRBV25-1 and TRBJ1-3; a weak D match, TRBD1 (6 bases). Per the germline V gene, CDR1 is MGHDK and CDR2 is SYGVNS. The CDR3 spans 14 residues. Trimming removed 3 bases from V and 5 bases from J, with 11 bases in between. The CDR3: CASSDYQGRNTIYF. The CDR3 region has the DNA TGTGCCAGCAGTGACTATCAGGGGCGAAACACCATATATTTT.

Here the CDR3 DNA reads TGCAGCGTTGAAGATCTAACCTTC. The encoded protein is CSVEDLTF. J is TRBJ1-2 and V is TRBV29-1; no definite D call. V lost 0 bases and J lost 14, with 4 bases in between. This CDR3 spans 8 amino acids. Germline V gene lookup returns CDR1 SQVTM and CDR2 ANQGSEA.

The chain carries TRBV27 and TRBJ2-4; D perhaps matches TRBD2 (5 bases). The CDR3 consists of 13 residues. The germline gives CDR1 MNHEY, CDR2 SMNVEV (reference sequence). Trimming pared 4 bases from V and 9 bases from J, leaving 13 bases between. In nucleotides, the CDR3 is TGTGCCAGCAGTTCATGGCTCGGAGGCATTCAGTACTTC. This codes for CASSSWLGGIQYF.

The V call is TRBV4-3, the J call TRBJ1-5; TRBD1 is a possible D gene (6 bases). This CDR3 has 17 amino acids. V was trimmed by 2 bases and J by 6 bases, leaving 20 bases between them. CDR1 is LGHNA, CDR2 YSLEER, per germline. CDR3 sequence: CASSQNRVVAVGQPQHF. DNA for the CDR3: TGCGCCAGCAGCCAAAACAGGGTGGTTGCTGTGGGTCAGCCCCAGCATTTT.

V is TRBV19 and J is TRBJ1-5, with 9 positions matching TRBD1. V shed 9 bases and J 11 bases; nucleotides not matched to a gene: 14. The CDR3 has 14 amino acids. From germline, CDR1 is LNHDA and CDR2 SQIVND (reference sequence). The CDR3 DNA is TGTGCCAGCGGGGGACAGGGCACTTCCAGGACCCAGCATTTT. Encoded protein: CASGGQGTSRTQHF.

The chain links TRBV6-5 to TRBJ2-4; D gene uncertain. Germline assignment: CDR1 MNHEY and CDR2 SVGAGI. CDR3 length equals 13 residues. Trimming shortened V by 7 bases and J by 8 bases, and 15 bases separated the two germline ends. The CDR3 sequence is CASKIVALDIQYF. DNA of the CDR3: TGTGCCAGCAAAATCGTGGCCTTGGACATTCAGTACTTC.